This T cell receptor (beta chain) was observed in a study of blood T cell repertoires in COVID-19. CDR1 is KGHDR and CDR2 is SFDVKD in the germline V gene. V lost 3 bases, J lost 6 bases, and 9 bases stayed unmatched. CDR3 length: 16 amino acids. Assignment of participants to cohorts was predicated upon participant-reported clinical history. Two negative PCRs, clearance, or symptom resolution had been documented for recovered Cohort 3 donors. Methods used by the authors: Cell counts per sample came from amplifying reference gene primers. Generated by immunoSEQ multiplex PCR, the TCRdb table keeps only in-frame clones and is missing some. The V and J calls and clone size were taken over from that table, and D and trimming were inferred from the DNA. The sample includes around 330,000 clones, roughly nine tenths of them seen just once.

The J gene is TRBJ2-1, the V gene TRBV24-1; 8 bases match TRBD1. The clonotype comes from a man aged 60-69 years who had recovered from COVID-19. Sequencing was performed on PBMCs or T cells enriched from blood (not recorded which). The CDR3 spells CATSDPRDRQGNEQFF. Here the CDR3 DNA reads TGTGCCACCAGTGATCCCAGGGACAGGCAGGGCAATGAGCAGTTCTTC.